This T cell receptor beta chain came from a study of shared clonotypes between healthy human individuals. Study conclusions and caveats: Naive CD4 clonotypes overlapped across a few donors at roughly 5.1%. Sequencing depth was expected to affect clonotype sharing among donors. Memory subsets generally showed lower estimated richness than naive subsets.

As defined, naive CD8 cells were CD45RO-negative and positively selected for CCR7, with terminally differentiated effector memory CD45RA+ cells excluded. To note about this clone: No antigen is known for it.

Execution of the assay was at deep level. The data were produced by immunoSEQ multiplex PCR, yet TCRdb's version contains in-frame clones alone and is incomplete. There are roughly 2.1 million clones in the sample; 85% to 95% occur only once, and approximately 1.7% lies in the top ten. The CDR3 runs to 15 residues. After removal of 4 bases from V and 0 bases from J, the junction contained 5 bases not matched to a gene. CDR1 is MNHEY, CDR2 SVGAGI, per germline. Sequencing was carried out using naive CD8+ T cells from PBMCs. The sequence was obtained from a man aged 18 to 29 in good health. Some clones in this sample may be carry-over from other donors' samples. This chain joins TRBV6-5 and TRBJ2-5; the match to TRBD1 covers 7 bases. CDR3 residues: CASSSADRYQETQYF. The CDR3 nucleotides read TGTGCCAGCAGTTCAGCGGACAGGTACCAAGAGACCCAGTACTTC.